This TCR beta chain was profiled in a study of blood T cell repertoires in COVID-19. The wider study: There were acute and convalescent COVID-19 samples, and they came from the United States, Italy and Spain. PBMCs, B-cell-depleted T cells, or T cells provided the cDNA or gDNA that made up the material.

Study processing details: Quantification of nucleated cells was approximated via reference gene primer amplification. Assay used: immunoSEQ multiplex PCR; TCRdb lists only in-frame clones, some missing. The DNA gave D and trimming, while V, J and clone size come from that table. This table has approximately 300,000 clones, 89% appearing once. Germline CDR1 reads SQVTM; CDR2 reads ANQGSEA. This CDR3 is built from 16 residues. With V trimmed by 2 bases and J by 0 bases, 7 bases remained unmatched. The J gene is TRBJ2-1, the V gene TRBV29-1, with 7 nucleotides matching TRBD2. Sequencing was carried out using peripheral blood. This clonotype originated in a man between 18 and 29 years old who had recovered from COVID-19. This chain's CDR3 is CSVEPGAGLSYNEQFF. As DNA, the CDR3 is TGCAGCGTTGAACCGGGAGCGGGGCTCTCCTACAATGAGCAGTTCTTC.